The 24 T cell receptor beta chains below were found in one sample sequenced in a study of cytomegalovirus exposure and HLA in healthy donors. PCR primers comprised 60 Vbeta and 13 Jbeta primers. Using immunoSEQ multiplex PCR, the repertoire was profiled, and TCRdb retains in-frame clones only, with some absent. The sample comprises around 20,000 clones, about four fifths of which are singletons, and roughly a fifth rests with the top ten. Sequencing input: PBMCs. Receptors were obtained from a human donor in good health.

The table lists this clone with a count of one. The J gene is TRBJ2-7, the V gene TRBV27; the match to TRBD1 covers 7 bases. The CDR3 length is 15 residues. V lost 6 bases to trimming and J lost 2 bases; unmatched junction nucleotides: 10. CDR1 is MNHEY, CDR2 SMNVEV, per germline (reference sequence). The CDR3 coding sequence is TGTGCCAGCAGCCCGGGGACAGAACTAGCCTACGAGCAGTACTTC. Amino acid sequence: CASSPGTELAYEQYF.

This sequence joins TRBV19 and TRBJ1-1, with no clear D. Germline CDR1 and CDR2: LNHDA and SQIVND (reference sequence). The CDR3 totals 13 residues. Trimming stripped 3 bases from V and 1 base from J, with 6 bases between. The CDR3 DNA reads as TGTGCCAGTAGTATGGGCCGGAACACTGAAGCTTTCTTT. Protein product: CASSMGRNTEAFF.

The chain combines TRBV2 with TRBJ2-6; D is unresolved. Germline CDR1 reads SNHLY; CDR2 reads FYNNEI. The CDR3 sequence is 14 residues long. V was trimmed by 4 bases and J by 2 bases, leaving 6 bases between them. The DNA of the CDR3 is TGTGCCAGCAGTGTACTTGCTGGGGCCAACGTCCTGACTTTC. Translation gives CASSVLAGANVLTF.

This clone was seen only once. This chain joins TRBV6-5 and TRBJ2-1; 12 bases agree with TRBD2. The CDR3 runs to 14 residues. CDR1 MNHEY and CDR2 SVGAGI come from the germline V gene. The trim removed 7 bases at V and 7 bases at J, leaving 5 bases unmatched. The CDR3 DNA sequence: TGTGCCAGCAATCCTAGCGGGGGGGATAATGAGCAGTTCTTC. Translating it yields CASNPSGGDNEQFF.

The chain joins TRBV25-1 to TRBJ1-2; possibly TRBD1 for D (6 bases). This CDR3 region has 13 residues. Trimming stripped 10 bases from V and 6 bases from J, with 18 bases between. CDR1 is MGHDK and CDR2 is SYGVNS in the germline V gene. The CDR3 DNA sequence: TGTGCCACCACGTCTGCCGGGGGGCATGGCTACACCTTC. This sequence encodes CATTSAGGHGYTF.

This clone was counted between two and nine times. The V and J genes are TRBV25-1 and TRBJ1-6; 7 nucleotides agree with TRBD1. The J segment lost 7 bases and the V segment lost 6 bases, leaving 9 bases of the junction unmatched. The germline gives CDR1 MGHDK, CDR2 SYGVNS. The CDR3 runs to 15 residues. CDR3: CASSARQGSNSPLHF. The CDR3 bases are TGTGCCAGCAGCGCGAGACAGGGTTCGAATTCACCCCTCCACTTT.

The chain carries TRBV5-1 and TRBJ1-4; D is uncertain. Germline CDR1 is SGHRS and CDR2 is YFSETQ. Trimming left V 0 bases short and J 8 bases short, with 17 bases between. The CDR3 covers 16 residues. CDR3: CASSLDSGVLREKLFF. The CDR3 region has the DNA TGCGCCAGCAGCTTGGATTCGGGAGTCCTCAGGGAAAAACTGTTTTTT.

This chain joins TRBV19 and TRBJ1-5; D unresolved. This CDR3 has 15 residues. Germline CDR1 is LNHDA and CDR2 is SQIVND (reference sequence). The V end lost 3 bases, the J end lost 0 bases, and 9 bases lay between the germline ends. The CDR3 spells CASSMVSVSNQPQHF. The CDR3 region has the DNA TGTGCCAGTAGTATGGTGTCGGTTAGCAATCAGCCCCAGCATTTT.

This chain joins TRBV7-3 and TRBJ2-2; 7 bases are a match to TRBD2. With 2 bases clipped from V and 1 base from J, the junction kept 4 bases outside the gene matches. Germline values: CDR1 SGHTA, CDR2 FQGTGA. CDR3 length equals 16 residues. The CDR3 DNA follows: TGTGCCAGCAGCTTATCTTCTAGCGGGAACACCGGGGAGCTGTTTTTT. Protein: CASSLSSSGNTGELFF.

The CDR3 DNA is TGTGCCAGCAAAGGGGGCTATGGCTACACCTTC. Its protein is CASKGGYGYTF. The V and J genes are TRBV2 and TRBJ1-2; D perhaps matches TRBD1 (6 bases). Germline values: CDR1 SNHLY, CDR2 FYNNEI. Deletions cut 7 bases from V and 4 bases from J, with 7 bases between. This CDR3 is 11 amino acids long.

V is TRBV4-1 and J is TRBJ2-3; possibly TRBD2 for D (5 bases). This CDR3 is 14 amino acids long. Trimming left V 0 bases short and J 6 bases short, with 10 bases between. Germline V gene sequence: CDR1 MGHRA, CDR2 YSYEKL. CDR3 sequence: CASSQDRGQDTQYF. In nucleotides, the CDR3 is TGCGCCAGCAGCCAAGATCGCGGGCAGGATACGCAGTATTTT.

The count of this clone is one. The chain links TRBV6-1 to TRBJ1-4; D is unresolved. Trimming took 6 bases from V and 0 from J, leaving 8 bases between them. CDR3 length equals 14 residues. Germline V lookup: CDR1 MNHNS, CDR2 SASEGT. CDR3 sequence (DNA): TGTGCCAGCAGCCAACTTGCAACTAATGAAAAACTGTTTTTT. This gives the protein CASSQLATNEKLFF.

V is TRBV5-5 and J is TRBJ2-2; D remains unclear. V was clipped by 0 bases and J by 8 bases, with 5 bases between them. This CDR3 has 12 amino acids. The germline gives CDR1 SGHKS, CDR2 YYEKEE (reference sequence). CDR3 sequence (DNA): TGTGCCAGCAGCTTGGGTCCTGGGGAGCTGTTTTTT. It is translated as CASSLGPGELFF.

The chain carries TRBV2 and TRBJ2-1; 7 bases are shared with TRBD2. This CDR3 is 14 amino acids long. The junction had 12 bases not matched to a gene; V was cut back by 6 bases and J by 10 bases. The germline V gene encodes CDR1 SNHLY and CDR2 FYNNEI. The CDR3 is CASRTSGATGEQFF. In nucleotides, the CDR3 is TGTGCCAGCAGGACCAGCGGGGCCACGGGGGAGCAGTTCTTC. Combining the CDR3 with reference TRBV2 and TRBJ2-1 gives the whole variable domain EPEVTQTPSHQVTQMGQEVILRCVPISNHLYFYWYRQILGQKVEFLVSFYNNEISEKSEIFDDQFSVERPDGSNFTLKIRSTKLEDSAMYFCASRTSGATGEQFFGPGTRLTVL.

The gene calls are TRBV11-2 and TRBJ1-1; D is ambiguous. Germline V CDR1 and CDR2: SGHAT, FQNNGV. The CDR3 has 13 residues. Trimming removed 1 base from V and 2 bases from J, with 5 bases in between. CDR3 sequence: CASSLAGNTEAFF. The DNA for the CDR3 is TGTGCCAGCAGCTTAGCGGGTAACACTGAAGCTTTCTTT.

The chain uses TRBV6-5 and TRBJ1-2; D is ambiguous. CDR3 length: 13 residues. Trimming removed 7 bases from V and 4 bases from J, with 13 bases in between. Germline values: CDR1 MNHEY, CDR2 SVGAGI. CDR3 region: CASTPDGGYGYTF. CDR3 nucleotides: TGTGCCAGCACCCCGGACGGAGGCTATGGCTACACCTTC.

The CDR3, as DNA: TGTGCCAGCTCACCAGCAACCGGGACCTACGAGCAGTACTTC. Its protein product is CASSPATGTYEQYF. The chain employs TRBV18 and TRBJ2-7; TRBD2 is a possible D gene (5 bases). The V gene's germline CDR1 is KGHSH and CDR2 LQKENI. The CDR3 length is 14 residues. The ends were cut back, 2 bases at V and 2 bases at J, with 10 bases in the middle.

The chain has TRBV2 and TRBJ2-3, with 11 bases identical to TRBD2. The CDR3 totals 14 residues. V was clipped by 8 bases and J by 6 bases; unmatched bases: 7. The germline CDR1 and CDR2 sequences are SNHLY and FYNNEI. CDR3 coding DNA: TGTGCCAGCGGGGGACTAGCGGCCGGCGATACGCAGTATTTT. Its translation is CASGGLAAGDTQYF.

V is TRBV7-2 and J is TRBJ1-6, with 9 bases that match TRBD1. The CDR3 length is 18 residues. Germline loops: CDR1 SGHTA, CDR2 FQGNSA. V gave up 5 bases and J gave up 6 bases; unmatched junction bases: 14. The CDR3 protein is CASSLTGGVVQRNSPLHF. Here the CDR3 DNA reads TGTGCCAGCAGCCTAACAGGGGGCGTCGTTCAGCGTAATTCACCCCTCCACTTT.

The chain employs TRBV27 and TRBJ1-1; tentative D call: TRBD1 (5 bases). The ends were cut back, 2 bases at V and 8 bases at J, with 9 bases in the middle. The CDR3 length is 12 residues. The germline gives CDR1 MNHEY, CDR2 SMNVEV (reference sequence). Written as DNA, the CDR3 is TGTGCCAGCAGTTTACTCCGGGGGGAAGCTTTCTTT. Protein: CASSLLRGEAFF.

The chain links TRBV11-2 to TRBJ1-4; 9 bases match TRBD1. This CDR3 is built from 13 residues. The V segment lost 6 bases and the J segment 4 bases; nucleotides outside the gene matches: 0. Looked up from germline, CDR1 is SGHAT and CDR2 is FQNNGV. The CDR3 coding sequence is TGTGCCAGCAGGGACAGGGGTAATGAAAAACTGTTTTTT. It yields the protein CASRDRGNEKLFF.

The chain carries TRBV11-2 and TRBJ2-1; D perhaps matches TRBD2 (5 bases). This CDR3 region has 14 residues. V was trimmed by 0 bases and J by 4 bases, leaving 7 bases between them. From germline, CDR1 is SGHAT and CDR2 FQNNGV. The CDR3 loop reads CASSLDRGYNEQFF. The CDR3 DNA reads TGTGCCAGCAGCTTAGATCGGGGATACAATGAGCAGTTCTTC.

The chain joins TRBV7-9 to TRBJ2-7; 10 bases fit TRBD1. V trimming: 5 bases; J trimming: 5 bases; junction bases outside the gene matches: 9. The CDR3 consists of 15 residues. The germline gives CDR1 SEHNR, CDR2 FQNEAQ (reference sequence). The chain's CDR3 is CASSPMGQGNDEQYF. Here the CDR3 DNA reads TGTGCCAGCAGCCCAATGGGACAGGGGAACGACGAGCAGTACTTC.

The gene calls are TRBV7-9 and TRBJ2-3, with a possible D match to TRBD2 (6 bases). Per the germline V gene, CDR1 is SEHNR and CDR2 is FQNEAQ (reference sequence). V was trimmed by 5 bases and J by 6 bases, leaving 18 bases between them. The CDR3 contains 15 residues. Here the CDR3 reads CASSILGGSVDTQYF. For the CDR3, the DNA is TGTGCCAGCAGCATCCTCGGGGGTTCCGTCGATACGCAGTATTTT. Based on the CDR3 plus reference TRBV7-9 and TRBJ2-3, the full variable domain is DTGVSQNPRHKITKRGQNVTFRCDPISEHNRLYWYRQTLGQGPEFLTYFQNEAQLEKSRLLSDRFSAERPKGSFSTLEIQRTEQGDSAMYLCASSILGGSVDTQYFGPGTRLTVL.